The 24 T cell receptor beta chains given below trace back to one sample, sequenced in a study of molecular identifiers for immune sequencing clone quantification. TCRdb ran MiXCR on the PCR reads and lists one entry per CDR3 protein. This table has about half a million distinct CDR3 sequences, around 25% appearing once. Sequenced input: naive CD8+ T cells from blood, with Jurkat cell RNA spiked in. Regarding subset: FACS-sorted CD8+CD4-CCR7+CD45RA+ naive T cells. Every receptor here comes from a human donor in good health. Some libraries in this study had Jurkat cell RNA spiked in.

This clonotype was counted ten times or more. The J gene is TRBJ2-1, the V gene TRBV4-3; no clear D gene. The CDR3 contains 12 residues. In germline, CDR1 is LGHNA, CDR2 YSLEER. Trimming shortened V by 4 bases and J by 14 bases, and 15 bases separated the two germline ends. The CDR3, as DNA: TGCGCCAGCAGCCCCGACGGAGATATGGAGTTCTTC. It encodes CASSPDGDMEFF.

The chain couples TRBV10-3 to TRBJ2-3, with TRBD2 identical over 15 bases. CDR1 is ENHRY, CDR2 SYGVKD, per germline. Losses at the gene ends were 1 base for V and 4 bases for J; bases not matched to a gene: 6. This CDR3 contains 18 residues. The CDR3 protein is CAISEWRTSGGAADTQYF. DNA for the CDR3: TGTGCCATCAGTGAGTGGAGGACTAGCGGGGGGGCAGCAGATACGCAGTATTTT.

The V call is TRBV30, the J call TRBJ1-1, with D tentatively TRBD1 (5 bases). The CDR3 spans 15 residues. Trimming stripped 2 bases from V and 6 bases from J, with 19 bases between. CDR1 and CDR2 (germline): GTSNPN, SVGIG (reference sequence). CDR3 bases: TGTGCCTGGAGTCTTCGGGGGGGTTTTCGGGCTGAAGCTTTCTTT. It translates to CAWSLRGGFRAEAFF.

In its sample, this clonotype was seen many times. V is TRBV7-2 and J is TRBJ2-5; 12 nucleotides agree with TRBD2. Looked up from germline, CDR1 is SGHTA and CDR2 is FQGNSA. The CDR3 is made up of 14 amino acids. J gave up 9 bases and V 3 bases, and 5 bases lay outside the gene matches. DNA of the CDR3: TGTGCCAGCAGCTTGACTAGCGGGAGTGCGCCCCAGTACTTC. Its protein is CASSLTSGSAPQYF.

The sample holds a few counts of this clonotype. The genes are TRBV29-1 and TRBJ2-7, with TRBD2 identical over 16 bases. The CDR3 spans 19 residues. Unmatched junction bases numbered 14, after V lost 2 bases and J lost 4 bases. The germline V gene encodes CDR1 SQVTM and CDR2 ANQGSEA. CDR3 in DNA: TGCAGCGTTGAAAGCTTGGACGGGACTAGCGGGGGGGCCGGGTACGAGCAGTACTTC. This encodes CSVESLDGTSGGAGYEQYF.

This clonotype was seen a handful of times. The rearrangement links TRBV21-1 to TRBJ2-2; the table's TRBD1 call for D was not verified on the DNA. TRBV21-1 is an annotated pseudogene. This CDR3 is built from 16 residues. The CDR3 loop reads CASIDRGTRNTGELFF. In nucleotides, the CDR3 is TGTGCCAGCATCGACCGGGGGACAAGGAACACCGGGGAGCTGTTTTTT.

This clonotype has just one count. The rearrangement uses TRBV2 and TRBJ1-1; D call uncertain. This CDR3 is 10 amino acids long. V lost 7 bases and J lost 3, with 3 bases in between. Germline CDR1 and CDR2: SNHLY and FYNNEI. CDR3 amino acids: CASIYTEAFF. CDR3 nucleotides: TGTGCCAGCATATACACTGAAGCTTTCTTT. Based on the CDR3 plus reference TRBV2 and TRBJ1-1, the full variable domain is EPEVTQTPSHQVTQMGQEVILRCVPISNHLYFYWYRQILGQKVEFLVSFYNNEISEKSEIFDDQFSVERPDGSNFTLKIRSTKLEDSAMYFCASIYTEAFFGQGTRLTVV.

As to this clonotype: Compared with germline, one end of the junction differs, possibly owing to a read error. This sequence joins TRBV10-2 and TRBJ1-1, with 10 bases matching TRBD1. Germline V CDR1 and CDR2: WSHSY, SAAADI. The CDR3 sequence is 15 residues long. CDR3: CASSESGTGVTGAFF. The CDR3 DNA reads TGCGCCAGCAGTGAGTCTGGGACAGGGGTCACTGGAGCTTTCTTT.

V is TRBV24-1 and J is TRBJ2-3, with a tentative D call TRBD1 (6 bases). The CDR3 sequence is 16 residues long. CDR1 is KGHDR, CDR2 SFDVKD, per germline. V dropped 6 bases and J dropped 0 bases, with 15 bases sitting between them. CDR3 nucleotide sequence: TGTGCCACCAGTAGAACAGCAGGGGCTAGCACAGATACGCAGTATTTT. This encodes CATSRTAGASTDTQYF.

The rearrangement joins TRBV12-3 or TRBV12-4 to TRBJ1-1; no clear D gene. The CDR3 contains 13 residues. V was cut by 7 bases and J by 1 base, with 10 bases left in between. The CDR3 sequence: CASTPWGNTEAFF. The CDR3 DNA sequence: TGTGCCAGCACCCCCTGGGGGAACACTGAAGCTTTCTTT.

This clonotype was picked up a small number of times. The V gene is TRBV7-6, the J gene TRBJ2-7; D is possibly TRBD2 (6 bases). Looked up from germline, CDR1 is SGHVS and CDR2 is FNYEAQ. The V gene lost 1 base and the J gene lost 2 bases, with 9 bases spanning the gap. The length of the CDR3 is 14 residues. Written as DNA, the CDR3 is TGTGCCAGCAGCTTAGATAGCGGTACCTACGAGCAGTACTTC. Its translation: CASSLDSGTYEQYF.

With respect to this clonotype: A much bigger clone sits one base away, suggesting this may be a read error. The chain joins TRBV6-2 or TRBV6-3 to TRBJ1-4; no firm D call. The length of the CDR3 is 11 residues. From germline, CDR1 is MNHEY and CDR2 SVGEGT. In DNA, the CDR3 is TGTGCCAGCAGTTGGGATGAAAAACTGCTTTTT. Protein product: CASSWDEKLLF.

This clonotype occurred a few times. The CDR3 spells CACGVNTEAFF. As DNA, the CDR3 is TGTGCGTGCGGCGTAAACACTGAAGCTTTCTTT. The chain carries TRBV19 and TRBJ1-1, with unresolved D. Per germline, CDR1 LNHDA and CDR2 SQIVND (reference sequence). CDR3 length: 11 residues.

The CDR3 DNA is TGCGCCAGCAGCCAGGGGGTCAACACAGATACGCAGTATTTT. Its translation: CASSQGVNTDTQYF. The V and J genes are TRBV4-3 and TRBJ2-3; perhaps D is TRBD1 or TRBD2 (5 bases each). The CDR3 is 14 residues long. The V end was cut by 3 bases, the J end by 2 bases, with 9 bases between. CDR1 and CDR2 from the germline V gene are LGHNA and YSLEER.

The V gene is TRBV27, the J gene TRBJ1-2; 8 bases agree with TRBD1. Germline-derived CDR1 and CDR2 are MNHEY and SMNVEV (reference sequence). The CDR3 sequence is 17 residues long. With V trimmed by 7 bases and J by 4 bases, 17 bases remained unmatched. As DNA, the CDR3 is TGTGCCAGCAATTACTCCGCTGGACAGGGAAAGAGCTATGGCTACACCTTC. It encodes CASNYSAGQGKSYGYTF.

This chain connects TRBV14 to TRBJ2-3; D unresolved. Trimming pared 6 bases from V and 0 bases from J, leaving 4 bases between. Germline CDR1 is SGHDN and CDR2 is FVKESK. CDR3 length: 12 amino acids. The CDR3 is CASRASTDTQYF. CDR3 nucleotides: TGTGCCAGCAGGGCTAGCACAGATACGCAGTATTTT.

The sample holds many counts of this clonotype. The J gene is TRBJ2-7, the V gene TRBV6-1; D remains unclear. Germline V CDR1 and CDR2: MNHNS, SASEGT. This CDR3 region has 14 residues. V lost 8 bases, J lost 4 bases, and 18 bases lay in between. The CDR3 region is CASSLAHLTYEQYF. CDR3 nucleotides: TGTGCCAGCTCCCTGGCACACCTGACGTACGAGCAGTACTTC.

A word on this clonotype: Germline is not matched at one junction end, which may reflect a read error. This chain joins TRBV19 and TRBJ1-1; unclear D gene. This CDR3 has 13 residues. In germline, CDR1 is LNHDA, CDR2 SQIVND (reference sequence). CDR3 protein: CSSTSPGSTEAFF. CDR3 sequence (DNA): TGTTCCAGTACTTCCCCGGGTAGCACTGAAGCTTTCTTT.

This clonotype was found a few times. The chain is built from TRBV30 and TRBJ2-3; D is unresolved. Per the germline V gene, CDR1 is GTSNPN and CDR2 is SVGIG (reference sequence). V shed 4 bases and J shed 2 bases, with 7 bases lying between them. There are 12 residues in the CDR3. The CDR3 DNA reads TGTGCCTGGACCCTAGACACAGATACGCAGTATTTT. Residues: CAWTLDTDTQYF.

The gene calls are TRBV5-4 and TRBJ2-7; D uncertain. With 3 bases removed from V and 0 bases from J, the gap between germline ends came to 13 bases. The germline V gene has CDR1 SGHNT and CDR2 YYREEE (reference sequence). CDR3 length: 15 residues. CDR3 protein: CASSSRHPDSYEQYF. CDR3 nucleotides: TGTGCCAGCAGCTCCCGACACCCAGACTCCTACGAGCAGTACTTC. The full variable domain, with the rest looked up from reference TRBV5-4 and TRBJ2-7, is ETGVTQSPTHLIKTRGQQVTLRCSSQSGHNTVSWYQQALGQGPQFIFQYYREEENGRGNFPPRFSGLQFPNYSSELNVNALELDDSALYLCASSSRHPDSYEQYFGPGTRLTVT.

This clonotype appeared a few times. V and J are TRBV3-1 and TRBJ2-2, with D hard to call. CDR1 and CDR2 (germline): LGHDT, YNNKEL (reference sequence). The CDR3 extends over 14 amino acids. Between the trimmed V and J ends, which lost 5 bases and 1 base, there was a span of 8 bases. CDR3 protein: CASSGNRNTGELFF. The CDR3 region has the DNA TGTGCCAGCAGCGGAAACAGGAACACCGGGGAGCTGTTTTTT.

In regard to this clonotype: A read error is possible here, since a much larger clone lies one base away. The chain couples TRBV29-1 to TRBJ2-7; the D is unclear. The CDR3 runs 13 residues. Germline CDR1 SQVTM, CDR2 ANQGSEA. CDR3 sequence: CSVGVGYTYERYF. The CDR3 DNA is TGCAGCGTTGGGGTCGGGTATACCTACGAGCGGTACTTC.

The chain has TRBV4-1 and TRBJ2-2; 9 bases match TRBD2. The CDR3 covers 18 residues. The germline V gene has CDR1 MGHRA and CDR2 YSYEKL. With 7 bases clipped from V and 5 bases from J, the junction kept 17 bases outside the gene matches. This CDR3 reads CASTLAGGLDLMTGELFF. The CDR3 DNA follows: TGCGCCAGCACCCTCGCGGGGGGGTTGGACTTAATGACCGGGGAGCTGTTTTTT.

This clonotype has ten or more counts. V usage is TRBV5-1 and J usage is TRBJ1-1, with 7 bases fitting TRBD1. Looked up from germline, CDR1 is SGHRS and CDR2 is YFSETQ. The J segment lost 5 bases and the V segment lost 0 bases, leaving 4 bases of the junction unmatched. This CDR3 region has 14 residues. The CDR3 nucleotides read TGCGCCAGCAGCTTGGGACAGGGCCGAACTGAAGCTTTCTTT. Translating it yields CASSLGQGRTEAFF.